One sample yielded the 17 T cell receptor beta chains listed below, sequenced in a study of beta chain features in type 1 diabetes. These receptors have no identified antigens. Sequenced material consisted of expressed TCRB transcripts (all of the isolated RNA was reverse transcribed). TCRdb keeps only in-frame clones here, not all; method: immunoSEQ multiplex PCR. The repertoire holds under 400,000 clones, with about 12% as singletons. Whole-study findings and limits: All four CD4+ subsets from Type 1 diabetes patients carried moderately but significantly shorter TCRB CDR3s.

The sample comprised naive CD4+ T cells from blood. Source of these receptors: a woman aged 18-29 years with type 1 diabetes.

This clone has more than one count but fewer than ten. This chain uses TRBV4-1 with TRBJ2-2; D possibly corresponds to TRBD1 (5 bases). V lost 0 bases, J lost 3 bases, and 14 bases lay in between. CDR1 and CDR2 (germline): MGHRA, YSYEKL. The CDR3 extends over 17 amino acids. CDR3 coding DNA: TGCGCCAGCAGCCAAGATATAGGGGTTTCGGACACCGGGGAGCTGTTTTTT. Translation gives CASSQDIGVSDTGELFF.

This clone was seen more than once but under ten times. The V gene is TRBV5-1, the J gene TRBJ1-2; unclear D gene. The CDR3 is made up of 14 amino acids. Trimming pared 4 bases from V and 4 bases from J, leaving 14 bases between. The germline V gene has CDR1 SGHRS and CDR2 YFSETQ. CDR3 in amino acids: CASSGQIGPYGYTF. Written as DNA, the CDR3 is TGCGCCAGCAGCGGGCAGATTGGGCCCTATGGCTACACCTTC.

The V gene is TRBV15, the J gene TRBJ2-7; 7 bases agree with TRBD1. The J segment lost 4 bases and the V segment lost 3 bases, leaving 9 bases of the junction unmatched. The CDR3 is made up of 15 amino acids. The V gene's germline CDR1 is LNHNV and CDR2 YYDKDF (reference sequence). CDR3 sequence: CATSRKDRKIYEQYF. The CDR3 DNA reads as TGTGCCACCAGCAGGAAGGACAGGAAAATATACGAGCAGTACTTC.

Only a few counts were recorded for this clone. The chain is built from TRBV7-9 and TRBJ2-2; unclear D gene. The V end was cut by 0 bases, the J end by 4 bases, with 6 bases between. There are 14 residues in the CDR3. Germline V gene data show CDR1 as SEHNR and CDR2 as FQNEAQ (reference sequence). CDR3: CASSLAQSTGELFF. CDR3 nucleotides: TGTGCCAGCAGCTTAGCACAGAGCACCGGGGAGCTGTTTTTT.

This sequence joins TRBV7-6 and TRBJ2-7; TRBD2 aligns across 13 bases. V lost 6 bases and J lost 7; bases outside the gene matches: 9. The length of the CDR3 is 15 residues. The germline gives CDR1 SGHVS, CDR2 FNYEAQ. The CDR3 reads CASRTTSGRASEQYF. The DNA for the CDR3 is TGTGCCAGCAGGACTACTAGCGGGAGGGCCAGTGAGCAGTACTTC. Supplemented by reference TRBV7-6 and TRBJ2-7, the full variable domain reads GAGVSQSPRYKVTKRGQDVALRCDPISGHVSLYWYRQALGQGPEFLTYFNYEAQQDKSGLPNDRFSAERPEGSISTLTIQRTEQRDSAMYRCASRTTSGRASEQYFGPGTRLTVT.

The V gene is TRBV5-4, the J gene TRBJ2-4; 11 bases are shared with TRBD2. Looked up from germline, CDR1 is SGHNT and CDR2 is YYREEE (reference sequence). J lost 9 bases, V lost 0 bases, and 8 bases had no gene match. This CDR3 is built from 16 residues. CDR3 DNA: TGTGCCAGCAGCTTGGGACTAGCGGGACTCCCGGGCATTCAGTACTTC. Its translation: CASSLGLAGLPGIQYF.

This sequence joins TRBV4-1 and TRBJ2-3; tentative D call: TRBD2 (5 bases). The CDR3 sequence is 15 residues long. Germline V gives CDR1 MGHRA, CDR2 YSYEKL. V was clipped by 4 bases and J by 2 bases, with 13 bases between them. For the CDR3, the DNA is TGCGCCAGCAGCCTACTAGGACTCCACACAGATACGCAGTATTTT. It codes for CASSLLGLHTDTQYF.

This clone showed up just a few times. This rearrangement joins TRBV4-3 to TRBJ1-2, with D uncertain. CDR3 length: 14 amino acids. CDR1 is LGHNA, CDR2 YSLEER, per germline. The V gene lost 4 bases and the J gene lost 2 bases, with 11 bases spanning the gap. The CDR3 DNA reads as TGCGCCAGCAGCCCTACGTTGTCAAACTATGGCTACACCTTC. This sequence encodes CASSPTLSNYGYTF.

CDR3 nucleotides: TGCGCCAGCAGACGAGCCGGGGAGCTGTTTTTT. Its protein product is CASRRAGELFF. This sequence joins TRBV5-1 and TRBJ2-2; D not resolved. The CDR3 extends over 11 amino acids. Per germline, CDR1 SGHRS and CDR2 YFSETQ. V gave up 5 bases and J gave up 6 bases, with 5 bases separating them.

The chain employs TRBV15 and TRBJ2-1, with D tentatively TRBD1 (5 bases). The V gene's germline CDR1 is LNHNV and CDR2 YYDKDF (reference sequence). CDR3 length: 14 amino acids. Trimming left V 4 bases short and J 6 bases short, with 13 bases between. DNA of the CDR3: TGTGCCACCAGCAAGGGGCAGGGTGGCAATGAGCAGTTCTTC. It encodes CATSKGQGGNEQFF.

This clone was detected only a few times. The J gene is TRBJ2-3, the V gene TRBV9; 8 bases line up with TRBD2. Germline V lookup: CDR1 SGDLS, CDR2 YYNGEE. V was clipped by 4 bases and J by 6 bases; unmatched bases: 16. The CDR3 runs to 17 residues. The CDR3 is CASSLYRSGSAPDTQYF. The CDR3 bases are TGTGCCAGCAGCCTCTACCGGAGCGGGAGTGCACCCGATACGCAGTATTTT.

The chain recombines TRBV6-5 with TRBJ1-3, with D unresolved. Looked up from germline, CDR1 is MNHEY and CDR2 is SVGAGI. The CDR3 consists of 15 residues. Trimming shortened V by 4 bases and J by 0 bases, and 10 bases separated the two germline ends. CDR3 sequence (DNA): TGTGCCAGCAGTTCGGAGTTCAACTCTGGAAACACCATATATTTT. The encoded protein is CASSSEFNSGNTIYF.

The rearrangement joins TRBV5-6 to TRBJ1-2; weak D call: TRBD1 (6 bases). Trimming shortened V by 4 bases and J by 4 bases, and 8 bases separated the two germline ends. The germline V gene encodes CDR1 SGHDT and CDR2 YYEEEE. The CDR3 runs to 12 residues. DNA of the CDR3: TGTGCCAGCAGCCCAGGGGTCTATGGCTACACCTTC. Protein product: CASSPGVYGYTF. The whole variable domain, filled in from reference TRBV5-6 and TRBJ1-2, reads DAGVTQSPTHLIKTRGQQVTLRCSPKSGHDTVSWYQQALGQGPQFIFQYYEEEERQRGNFPDRFSGHQFPNYSSELNVNALLLGDSALYLCASSPGVYGYTFGSGTRLTVV.

This clone has only a few counts. The rearrangement joins TRBV19 to TRBJ2-5; 7 nucleotides line up with TRBD2. Germline loops: CDR1 LNHDA, CDR2 SQIVND (reference sequence). V gave up 8 bases and J gave up 5 bases; unmatched junction bases: 8. The CDR3 contains 13 residues. CDR3 bases: TGTGCCAGTGGCCCATGGGGAGGGGAGACCCAGTACTTC. It yields the protein CASGPWGGETQYF. Complete variable domain (other parts from reference TRBV19 and TRBJ2-5): DGGITQSPKYLFRKEGQNVTLSCEQNLNHDAMYWYRQDPGQGLRLIYYSQIVNDFQKGDIAEGYSVSREKKESFPLTVTSAQKNPTAFYLCASGPWGGETQYFGPGTRLLVL.

The sample holds a few counts of this clone. This rearrangement joins TRBV7-3 to TRBJ2-1; tentatively, D is TRBD2 (6 bases). The germline V gene encodes CDR1 SGHTA and CDR2 FQGTGA. CDR3 size: 18 residues. V was pared by 0 bases and J by 0 bases, with 15 bases between. CDR3 loop: CASSLTSGGLGSYNEQFF. CDR3 DNA sequence: TGTGCCAGCAGCTTAACGTCCGGGGGACTTGGCTCCTACAATGAGCAGTTCTTC.

This chain joins TRBV29-1 and TRBJ1-1; D is ambiguous. Trimming removed 8 bases from V and 1 base from J, with 14 bases in between. In germline, CDR1 is SQVTM, CDR2 ANQGSEA. The CDR3 has 13 amino acids. Here the CDR3 reads CSSMAQENTEAFF. CDR3 coding DNA: TGCAGCTCCATGGCCCAAGAGAACACTGAAGCTTTCTTT.

CDR3 sequence (DNA): TGCGCCAGCAGCTTGGGGGACAGTGAAAAACTGTTTTTT. Translation: CASSLGDSEKLFF. The chain recombines TRBV5-1 with TRBJ1-4; 7 bases are shared with TRBD1. J gave up 7 bases and V 0 bases, and 0 bases lay outside the gene matches. The germline V gene has CDR1 SGHRS and CDR2 YFSETQ. CDR3 size: 13 residues.